This paragraph reports one T cell receptor beta chain. No antigen is known for it. CDR1 and CDR2 (germline): SGDLS, YYNGEE. This CDR3 spans 16 amino acids. V was trimmed by 3 bases and J by 2 bases, leaving 17 bases between them. PCR amplification relied on 60 Vbeta primers (plus 13 Jbeta primers). Some clones are missing from TCRdb's copy, which holds only in-frame ones; the method was immunoSEQ multiplex PCR. Of 100,000 to 120,000 clones listed, 76% were seen once; the top ten hold 7% to 10%. These data come from a study of cytomegalovirus exposure and HLA in healthy donors. Study results and limitations: It was reported that the classifier diagnosed cytomegalovirus status with high specificity and sensitivity in both the original and validation cohorts.

The source material was PBMCs. The source of this sequence is a middle-aged man in good health and CMV-seropositive. The chain employs TRBV9 and TRBJ1-1; possible D gene TRBD1, 5 bases. CDR3 amino acids: CASSAPAGLGNTEAFF. CDR3 bases: TGTGCCAGCAGCGCCCCGGCGGGGCTAGGTAACACTGAAGCTTTCTTT.